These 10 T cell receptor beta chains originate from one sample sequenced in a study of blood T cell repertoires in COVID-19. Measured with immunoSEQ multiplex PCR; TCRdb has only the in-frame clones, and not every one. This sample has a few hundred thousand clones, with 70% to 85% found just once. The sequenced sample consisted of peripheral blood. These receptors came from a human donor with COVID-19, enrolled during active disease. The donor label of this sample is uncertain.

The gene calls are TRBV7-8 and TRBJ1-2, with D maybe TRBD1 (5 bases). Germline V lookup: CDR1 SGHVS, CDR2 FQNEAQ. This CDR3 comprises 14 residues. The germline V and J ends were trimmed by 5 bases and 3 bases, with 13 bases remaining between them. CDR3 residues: CASSQGAGDYGYTF. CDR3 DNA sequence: TGTGCCAGCAGCCAAGGAGCGGGGGACTATGGCTACACCTTC.

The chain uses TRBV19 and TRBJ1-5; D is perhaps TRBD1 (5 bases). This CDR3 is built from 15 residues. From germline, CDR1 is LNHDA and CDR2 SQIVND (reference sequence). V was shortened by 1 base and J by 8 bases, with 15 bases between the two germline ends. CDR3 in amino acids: CASSIGTGGMEPQHF. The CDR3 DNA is TGTGCCAGTAGTATAGGGACGGGGGGAATGGAGCCCCAGCATTTT.

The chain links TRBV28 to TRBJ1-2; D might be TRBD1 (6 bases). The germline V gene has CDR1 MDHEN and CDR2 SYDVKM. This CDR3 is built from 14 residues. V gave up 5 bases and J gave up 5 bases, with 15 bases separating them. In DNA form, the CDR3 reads TGTGCCAGCAGTACCCTGAGACAGGAGTATGGCTACACCTTC. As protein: CASSTLRQEYGYTF.

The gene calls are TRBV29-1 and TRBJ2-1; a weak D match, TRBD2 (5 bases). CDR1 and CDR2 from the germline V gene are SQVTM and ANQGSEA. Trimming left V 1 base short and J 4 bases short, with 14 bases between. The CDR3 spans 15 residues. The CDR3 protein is CSVEGLVLAYNEQFF. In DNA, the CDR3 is TGCAGCGTTGAAGGGCTGGTGCTAGCTTACAATGAGCAGTTCTTC.

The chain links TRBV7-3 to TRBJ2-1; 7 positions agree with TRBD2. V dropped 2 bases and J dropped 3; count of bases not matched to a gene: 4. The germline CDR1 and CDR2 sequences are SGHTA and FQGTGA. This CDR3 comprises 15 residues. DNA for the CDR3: TGTGCCAGCAGCTTAGGCAGGGACTACTACAATGAGCAGTTCTTC. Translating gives CASSLGRDYYNEQFF.

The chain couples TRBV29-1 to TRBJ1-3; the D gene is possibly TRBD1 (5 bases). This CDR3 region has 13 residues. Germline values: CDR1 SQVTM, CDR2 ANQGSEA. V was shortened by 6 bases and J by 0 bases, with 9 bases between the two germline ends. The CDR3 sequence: CSVETASGNTIYF. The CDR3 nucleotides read TGCAGCGTCGAGACAGCCTCTGGAAACACCATATATTTT.

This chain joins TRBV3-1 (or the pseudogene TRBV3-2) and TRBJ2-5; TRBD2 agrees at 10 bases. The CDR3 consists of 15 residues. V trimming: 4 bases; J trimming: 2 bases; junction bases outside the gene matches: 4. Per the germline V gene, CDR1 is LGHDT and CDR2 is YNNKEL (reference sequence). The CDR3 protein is CASSPGTSEQETQYF. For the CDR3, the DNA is TGTGCCAGCAGCCCGGGGACTAGCGAACAAGAGACCCAGTACTTC.

The CDR3 DNA reads TGTGCCAGCAAGGCTAGCGGGATGACAGATACGCAGTATTTT. It encodes CASKASGMTDTQYF. V gene TRBV27 combines with J gene TRBJ2-3; TRBD2 aligns across 9 bases. V lost 7 bases to trimming and J lost 3 bases; unmatched junction nucleotides: 5. The CDR3 runs to 14 residues. Germline loops: CDR1 MNHEY, CDR2 SMNVEV (reference sequence).

The CDR3 DNA reads TGTGCCAGTAGAGGTAGCGGGACCAATGAGCAGTTCTTC. It encodes CASRGSGTNEQFF. This sequence joins TRBV6-5 and TRBJ2-1, with TRBD2 matching over 8 bases. Germline CDR1 reads MNHEY; CDR2 reads SVGAGI. After removal of 9 bases from V and 6 bases from J, the junction contained 7 bases not matched to a gene. The CDR3 is 13 amino acids.

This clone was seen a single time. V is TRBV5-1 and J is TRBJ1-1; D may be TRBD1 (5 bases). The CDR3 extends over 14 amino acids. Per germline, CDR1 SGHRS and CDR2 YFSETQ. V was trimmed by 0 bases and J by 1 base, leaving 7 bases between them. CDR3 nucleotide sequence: TGCGCCAGCAGCTTGGATGGACAGAACACTGAAGCTTTCTTT. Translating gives CASSLDGQNTEAFF.